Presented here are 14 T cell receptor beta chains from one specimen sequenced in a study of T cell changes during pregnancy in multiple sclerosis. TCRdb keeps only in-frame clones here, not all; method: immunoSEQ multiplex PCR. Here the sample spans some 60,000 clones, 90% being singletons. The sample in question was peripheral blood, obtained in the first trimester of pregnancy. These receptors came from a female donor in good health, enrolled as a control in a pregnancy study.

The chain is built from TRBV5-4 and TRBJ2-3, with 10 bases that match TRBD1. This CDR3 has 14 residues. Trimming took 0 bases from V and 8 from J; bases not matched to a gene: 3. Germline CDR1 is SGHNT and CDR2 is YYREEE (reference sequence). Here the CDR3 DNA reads TGTGCCAGCAGCTTGGGACAGGGGGCTACTACGCAGTATTTT. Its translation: CASSLGQGATTQYF. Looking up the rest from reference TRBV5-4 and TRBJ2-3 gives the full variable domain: ETGVTQSPTHLIKTRGQQVTLRCSSQSGHNTVSWYQQALGQGPQFIFQYYREEENGRGNFPPRFSGLQFPNYSSELNVNALELDDSALYLCASSLGQGATTQYFGPGTRLTVL.

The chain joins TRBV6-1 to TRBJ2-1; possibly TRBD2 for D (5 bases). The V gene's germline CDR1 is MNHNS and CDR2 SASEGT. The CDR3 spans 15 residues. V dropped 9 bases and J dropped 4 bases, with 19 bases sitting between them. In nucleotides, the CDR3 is TGTGCCAGTGTTCCCGGCCTAGCCGATTACAATGAGCAGTTCTTC. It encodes CASVPGLADYNEQFF.

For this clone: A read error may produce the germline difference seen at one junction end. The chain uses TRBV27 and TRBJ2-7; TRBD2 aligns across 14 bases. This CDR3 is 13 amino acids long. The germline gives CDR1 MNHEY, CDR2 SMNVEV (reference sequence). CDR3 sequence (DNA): TGTGCCAGCAGTTTCCGCGGGACTAGCGGGAGTATTTTC. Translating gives CASSFRGTSGSIF.

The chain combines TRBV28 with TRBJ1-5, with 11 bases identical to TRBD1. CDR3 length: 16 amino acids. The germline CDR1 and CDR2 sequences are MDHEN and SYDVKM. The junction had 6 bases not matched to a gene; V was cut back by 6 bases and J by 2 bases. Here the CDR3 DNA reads TGTGCCAGCAGCCGCGGACAGGGGGCAGGCAATCAGCCCCAGCATTTT. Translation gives CASSRGQGAGNQPQHF.

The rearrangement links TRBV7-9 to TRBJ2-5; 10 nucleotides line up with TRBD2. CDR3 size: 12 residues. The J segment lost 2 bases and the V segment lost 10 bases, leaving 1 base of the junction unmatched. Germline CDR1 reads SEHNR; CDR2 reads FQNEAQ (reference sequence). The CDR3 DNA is TGTGCCATAGCGGGGGGTCAAGAGACCCAGTACTTC. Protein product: CAIAGGQETQYF.

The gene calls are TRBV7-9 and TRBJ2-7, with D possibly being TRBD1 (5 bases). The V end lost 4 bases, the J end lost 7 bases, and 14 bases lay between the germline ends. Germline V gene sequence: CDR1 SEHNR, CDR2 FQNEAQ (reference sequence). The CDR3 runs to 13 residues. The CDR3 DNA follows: TGTGCCAGCAGCTCCGCAGGGATTGGTGAGCAGTACTTC. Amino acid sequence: CASSSAGIGEQYF.

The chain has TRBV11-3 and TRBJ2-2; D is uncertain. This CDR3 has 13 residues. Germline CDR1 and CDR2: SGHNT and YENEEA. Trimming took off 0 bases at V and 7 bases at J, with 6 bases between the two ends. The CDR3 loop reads CASSLDLYGELFF. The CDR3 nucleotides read TGTGCCAGCAGCTTAGATCTGTACGGGGAGCTGTTTTTT.

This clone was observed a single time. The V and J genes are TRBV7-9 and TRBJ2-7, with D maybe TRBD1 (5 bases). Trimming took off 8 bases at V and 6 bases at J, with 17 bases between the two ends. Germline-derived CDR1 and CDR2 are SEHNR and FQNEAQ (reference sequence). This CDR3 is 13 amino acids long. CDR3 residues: CASSSAGSLEQYF. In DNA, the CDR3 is TGTGCCAGCTCATCGGCAGGGTCCCTCGAGCAGTACTTC.

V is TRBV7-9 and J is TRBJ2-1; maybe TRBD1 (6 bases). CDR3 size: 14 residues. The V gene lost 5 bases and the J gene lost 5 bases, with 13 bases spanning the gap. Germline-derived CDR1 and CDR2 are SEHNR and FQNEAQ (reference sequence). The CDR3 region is CASSPNTGNNEQFF. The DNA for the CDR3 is TGTGCCAGCAGCCCGAATACAGGGAACAATGAGCAGTTCTTC.

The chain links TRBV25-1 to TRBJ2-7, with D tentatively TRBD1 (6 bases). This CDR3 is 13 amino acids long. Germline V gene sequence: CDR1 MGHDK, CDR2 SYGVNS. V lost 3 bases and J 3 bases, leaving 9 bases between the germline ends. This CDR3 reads CASSEGARYEQYF. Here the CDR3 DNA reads TGTGCCAGCAGTGAGGGGGCCCGCTACGAGCAGTACTTC.

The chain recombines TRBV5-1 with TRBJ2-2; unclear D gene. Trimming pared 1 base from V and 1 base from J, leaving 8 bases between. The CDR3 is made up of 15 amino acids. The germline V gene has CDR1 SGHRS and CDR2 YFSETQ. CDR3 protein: CASSLKSQNTGELFF. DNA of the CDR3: TGCGCCAGCAGCTTGAAATCCCAGAACACCGGGGAGCTGTTTTTT.

CDR3 amino acids: CASQGFRASYNEQFF. CDR3 nucleotide sequence: TGTGCCAGCCAGGGGTTTCGGGCCTCCTACAATGAGCAGTTCTTC. The rearrangement uses TRBV27 and TRBJ2-1; a weak D match, TRBD1 (6 bases). Trimming cost V 8 bases and J 0 bases, with 14 bases left between them. CDR1 MNHEY and CDR2 SMNVEV come from the germline V gene (reference sequence). The CDR3 is 15 amino acids.

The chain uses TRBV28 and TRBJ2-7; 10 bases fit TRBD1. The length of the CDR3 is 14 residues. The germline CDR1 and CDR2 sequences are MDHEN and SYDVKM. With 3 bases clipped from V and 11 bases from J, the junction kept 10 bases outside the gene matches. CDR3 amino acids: CASSFVTGGFSEYF. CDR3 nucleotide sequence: TGTGCCAGCAGTTTCGTGACAGGGGGCTTTAGTGAGTACTTC.

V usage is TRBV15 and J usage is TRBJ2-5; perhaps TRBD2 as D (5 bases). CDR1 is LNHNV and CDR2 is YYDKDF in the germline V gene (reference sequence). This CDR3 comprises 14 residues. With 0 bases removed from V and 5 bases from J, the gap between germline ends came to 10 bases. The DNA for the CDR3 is TGTGCCACCAGCAGAGATCCAGCGGTGGAGACCCAGTACTTC. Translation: CATSRDPAVETQYF. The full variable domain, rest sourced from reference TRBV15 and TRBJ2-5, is DAMVIQNPRYQVTQFGKPVTLSCSQTLNHNVMYWYQQKSSQAPKLLFHYYDKDFNNEADTPDNFQSRRPNTSFCFLDIRSPGLGDTAMYLCATSRDPAVETQYFGPGTRLLVL.